This T cell receptor (beta chain) was found in a study of CD8+ T cells in alopecia areata. In the study overall: Patients remained on tofacitinib for 6 to 18 months and then went 6 months without it. Study-wide findings and caveats: Scalp sequencing also captures normal skin's resident alphabeta T cells.

The treatment here: oral pan-JAK inhibitor, 5-10 mg twice daily. The investigators collected lesional scalp punch biopsies and peripheral blood from alopecia areata patients. cDNA reverse transcribed from extracted RNA served as the sequencing template. Libraries were prepared by immunoSEQ multiplex PCR; TCRdb keeps only in-frame clonotypes and omits some of them. This table has roughly 200,000 clones, approximately 40% appearing once. At least ten counts were recorded for this clone. Its antigen is unidentified. The identical CDR3 is also encoded by other nucleotide sequences in the sample. This CDR3 has 13 residues. The V end lost 2 bases, the J end lost 1 base, and 5 bases lay between the germline ends. The germline CDR1 and CDR2 sequences are SGHTA and FQGTGA.

The rearrangement links TRBV7-3 to TRBJ1-1; D remains unclear. The source is a human donor with alopecia areata. The sequencing used CD4+ T cells sorted from blood, collected at approximately week 36, from a patient treated with tofacitinib. The CDR3 loop is CASSLGWNTEAFF. DNA of the CDR3: TGTGCCAGCAGCTTAGGGTGGAACACTGAAGCTTTCTTT.